This TCR beta chain derives from a study of cytomegalovirus exposure and HLA in healthy donors. This clone was counted only a few times. Its specificity is unknown. V lost 4 bases to trimming and J lost 2 bases; unmatched junction nucleotides: 7. Germline CDR1 reads SGHTA; CDR2 reads FQGNSA. The CDR3 is made up of 15 amino acids. General study findings and limits: The likely origin of a cluster of highly shared sequence variants was a sequencing artifact. Later analysis demonstrated an association between a missense DCLRE1C variant and TCR beta V- and J-gene trimming. Earlier analysis yielded a pattern in which most TCR beta V segments were productive about 90% or about 30% of the time.

13 Jbeta primers and 60 Vbeta primers were used for the PCR. Data came from immunoSEQ multiplex PCR; TCRdb stores just in-frame clones and leaves some out. This sample has 150,000 or so clones; just under 80% occur once, and the top ten carry 1%. The sequencing input was PBMCs. The clonotype comes from a woman aged 50 to 60 in good health and CMV-seropositive. The V call is TRBV7-2, the J call TRBJ1-1; the match to TRBD1 covers 7 bases. The CDR3 DNA reads as TGTGCCAGCAGCTCTCACAGGGGTCCTAACACTGAAGCTTTCTTT. It encodes CASSSHRGPNTEAFF. The full variable domain, completed using reference TRBV7-2 and TRBJ1-1, is GAGVSQSPSNKVTEKGKDVELRCDPISGHTALYWYRQSLGQGLEFLIYFQGNSAPDKSGLPSDRFSAERTGGSVSTLTIQRTQQEDSAVYLCASSSHRGPNTEAFFGQGTRLTVV.